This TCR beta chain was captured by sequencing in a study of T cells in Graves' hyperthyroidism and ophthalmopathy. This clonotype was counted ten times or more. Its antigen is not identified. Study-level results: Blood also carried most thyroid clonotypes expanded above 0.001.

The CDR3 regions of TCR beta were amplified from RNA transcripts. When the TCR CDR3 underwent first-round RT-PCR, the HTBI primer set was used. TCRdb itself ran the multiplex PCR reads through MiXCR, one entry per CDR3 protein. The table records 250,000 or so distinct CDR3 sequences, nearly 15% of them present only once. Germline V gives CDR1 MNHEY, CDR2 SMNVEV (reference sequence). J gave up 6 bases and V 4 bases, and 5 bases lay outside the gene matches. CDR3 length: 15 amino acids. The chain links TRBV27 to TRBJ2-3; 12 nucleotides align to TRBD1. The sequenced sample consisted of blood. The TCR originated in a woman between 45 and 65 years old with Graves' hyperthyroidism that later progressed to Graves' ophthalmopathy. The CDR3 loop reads CASSSGTGGADTQYF. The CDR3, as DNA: TGTGCCAGCAGTTCCGGGACAGGGGGCGCGGATACGCAGTATTTT.